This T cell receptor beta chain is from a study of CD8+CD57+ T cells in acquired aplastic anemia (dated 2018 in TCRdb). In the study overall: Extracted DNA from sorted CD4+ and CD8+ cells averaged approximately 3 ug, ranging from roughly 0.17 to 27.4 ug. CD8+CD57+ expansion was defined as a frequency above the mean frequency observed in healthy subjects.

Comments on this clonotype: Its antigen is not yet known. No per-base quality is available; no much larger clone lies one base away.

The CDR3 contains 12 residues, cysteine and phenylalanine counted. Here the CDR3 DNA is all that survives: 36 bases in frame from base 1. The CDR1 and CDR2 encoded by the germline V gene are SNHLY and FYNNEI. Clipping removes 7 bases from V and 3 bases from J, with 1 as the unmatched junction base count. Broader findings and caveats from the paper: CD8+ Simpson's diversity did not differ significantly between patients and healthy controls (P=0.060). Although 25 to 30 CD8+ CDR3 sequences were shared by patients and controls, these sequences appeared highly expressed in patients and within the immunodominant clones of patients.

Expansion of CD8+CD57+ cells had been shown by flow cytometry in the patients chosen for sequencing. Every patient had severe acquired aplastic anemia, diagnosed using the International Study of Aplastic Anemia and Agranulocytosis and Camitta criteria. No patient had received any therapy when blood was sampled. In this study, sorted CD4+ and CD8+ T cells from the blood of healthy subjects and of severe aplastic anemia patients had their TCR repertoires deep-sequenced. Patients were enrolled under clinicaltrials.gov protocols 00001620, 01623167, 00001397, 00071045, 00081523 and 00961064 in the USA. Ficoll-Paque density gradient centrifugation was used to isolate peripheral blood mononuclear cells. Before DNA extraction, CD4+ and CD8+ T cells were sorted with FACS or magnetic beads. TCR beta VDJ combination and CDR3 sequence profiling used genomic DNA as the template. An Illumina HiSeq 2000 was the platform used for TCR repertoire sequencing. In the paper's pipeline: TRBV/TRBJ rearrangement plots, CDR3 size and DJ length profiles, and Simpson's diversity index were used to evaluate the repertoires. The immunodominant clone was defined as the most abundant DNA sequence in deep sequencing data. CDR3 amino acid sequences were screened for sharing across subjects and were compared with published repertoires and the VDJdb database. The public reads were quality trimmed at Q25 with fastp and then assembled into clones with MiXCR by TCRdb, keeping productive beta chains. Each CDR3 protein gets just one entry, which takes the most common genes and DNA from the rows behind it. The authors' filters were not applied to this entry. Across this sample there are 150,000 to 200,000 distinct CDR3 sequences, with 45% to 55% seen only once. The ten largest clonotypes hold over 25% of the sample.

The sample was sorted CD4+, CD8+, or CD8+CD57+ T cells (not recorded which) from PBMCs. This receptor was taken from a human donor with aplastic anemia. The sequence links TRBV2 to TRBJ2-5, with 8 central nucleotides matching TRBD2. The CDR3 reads CASTLAEETQYF. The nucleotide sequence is TGTGCCAGCACACTAGCGGAAGAGACCCAGTACTTC. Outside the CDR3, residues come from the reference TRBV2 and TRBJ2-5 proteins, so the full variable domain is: EPEVTQTPSHQVTQMGQEVILRCVPISNHLYFYWYRQILGQKVEFLVSFYNNEISEKSEIFDDQFSVERPDGSNFTLKIRSTKLEDSAMYFCASTLAEETQYFGPGTRLLVL.